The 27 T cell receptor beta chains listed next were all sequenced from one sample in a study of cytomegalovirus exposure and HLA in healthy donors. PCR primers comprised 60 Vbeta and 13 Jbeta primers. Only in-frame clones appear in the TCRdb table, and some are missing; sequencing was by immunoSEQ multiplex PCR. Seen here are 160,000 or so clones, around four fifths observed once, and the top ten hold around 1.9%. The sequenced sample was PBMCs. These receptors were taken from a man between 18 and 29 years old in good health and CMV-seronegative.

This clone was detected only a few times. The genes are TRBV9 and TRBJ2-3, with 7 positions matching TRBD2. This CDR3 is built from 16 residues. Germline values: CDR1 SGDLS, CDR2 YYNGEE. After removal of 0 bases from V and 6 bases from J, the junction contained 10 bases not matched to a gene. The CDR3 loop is CASSVGGGRRGDTQYF. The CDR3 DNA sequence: TGTGCCAGCAGCGTAGGCGGCGGGAGAAGAGGTGATACGCAGTATTTT.

DNA for the CDR3: TGTGCCAGCAGTGGAGCGGGTTCCTACAATGAGCAGTTCTTC. Its translation: CASSGAGSYNEQFF. The rearrangement links TRBV6-5 to TRBJ2-1; D might be TRBD2 (6 bases). CDR1 and CDR2 from the germline V gene are MNHEY and SVGAGI. V shed 5 bases and J shed 1 base, with 9 bases lying between them. CDR3 length: 14 amino acids.

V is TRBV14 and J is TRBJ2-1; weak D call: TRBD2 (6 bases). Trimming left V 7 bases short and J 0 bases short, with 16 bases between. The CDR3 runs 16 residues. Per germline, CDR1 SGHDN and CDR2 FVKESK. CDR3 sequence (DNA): TGTGCCAGCACCGGGACTGGATCAAGCTCCTACAATGAGCAGTTCTTC. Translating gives CASTGTGSSSYNEQFF.

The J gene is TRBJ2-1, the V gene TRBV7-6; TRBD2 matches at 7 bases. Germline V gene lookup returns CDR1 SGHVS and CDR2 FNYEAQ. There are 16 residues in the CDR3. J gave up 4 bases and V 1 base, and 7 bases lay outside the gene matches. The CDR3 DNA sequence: TGTGCCAGCAGCTTAGGGCAGCGGGGCGTGTACAATGAGCAGTTCTTC. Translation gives CASSLGQRGVYNEQFF.

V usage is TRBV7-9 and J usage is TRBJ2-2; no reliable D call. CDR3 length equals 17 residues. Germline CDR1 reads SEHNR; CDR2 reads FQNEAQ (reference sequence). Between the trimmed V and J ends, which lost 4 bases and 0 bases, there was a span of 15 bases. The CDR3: CASSSPLAAPNTGELFF. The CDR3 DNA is TGTGCCAGCAGCTCCCCTTTGGCGGCTCCGAACACCGGGGAGCTGTTTTTT.

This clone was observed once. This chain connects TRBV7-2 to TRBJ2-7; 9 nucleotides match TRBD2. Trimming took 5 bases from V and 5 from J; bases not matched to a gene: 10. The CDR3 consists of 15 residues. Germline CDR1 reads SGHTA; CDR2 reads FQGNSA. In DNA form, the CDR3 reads TGTGCCAGCAGCCCAAGGAGCGGGAGGTTTGACGAGCAGTACTTC. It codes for CASSPRSGRFDEQYF.

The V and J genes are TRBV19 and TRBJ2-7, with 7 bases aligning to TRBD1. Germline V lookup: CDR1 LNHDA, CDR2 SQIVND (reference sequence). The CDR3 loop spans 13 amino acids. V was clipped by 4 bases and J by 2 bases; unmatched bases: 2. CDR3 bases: TGTGCCAGTAGTAATACAGGGGCCTACGAGCAGTACTTC. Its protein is CASSNTGAYEQYF. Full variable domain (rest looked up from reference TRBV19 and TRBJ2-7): DGGITQSPKYLFRKEGQNVTLSCEQNLNHDAMYWYRQDPGQGLRLIYYSQIVNDFQKGDIAEGYSVSREKKESFPLTVTSAQKNPTAFYLCASSNTGAYEQYFGPGTRLTVT.

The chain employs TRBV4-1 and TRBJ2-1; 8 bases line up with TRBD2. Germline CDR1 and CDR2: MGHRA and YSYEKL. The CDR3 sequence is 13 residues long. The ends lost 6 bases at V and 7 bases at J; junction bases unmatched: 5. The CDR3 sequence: CASSTGGRNEQFF. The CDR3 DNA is TGCGCCAGCAGTACGGGAGGGCGAAATGAGCAGTTCTTC.

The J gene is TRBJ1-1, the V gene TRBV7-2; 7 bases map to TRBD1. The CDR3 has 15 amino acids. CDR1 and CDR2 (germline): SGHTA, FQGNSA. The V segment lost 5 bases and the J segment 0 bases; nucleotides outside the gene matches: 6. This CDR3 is CASSPRDSMNTEAFF. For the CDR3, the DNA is TGTGCCAGCAGCCCCAGGGACAGCATGAACACTGAAGCTTTCTTT.

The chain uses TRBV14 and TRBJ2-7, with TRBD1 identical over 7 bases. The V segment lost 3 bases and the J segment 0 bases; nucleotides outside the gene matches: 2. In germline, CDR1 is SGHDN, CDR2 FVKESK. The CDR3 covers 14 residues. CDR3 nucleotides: TGTGCCAGCAGCCACAGGGGGAGCTCCTACGAGCAGTACTTC. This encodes CASSHRGSSYEQYF.

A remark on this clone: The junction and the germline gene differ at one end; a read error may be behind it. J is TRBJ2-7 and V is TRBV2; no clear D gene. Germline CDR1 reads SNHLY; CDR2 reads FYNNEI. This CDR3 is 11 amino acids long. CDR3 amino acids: CASGDNYEQYF. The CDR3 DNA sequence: TGTGCCAGCGGTGACAACTACGAGCAGTACTTC.

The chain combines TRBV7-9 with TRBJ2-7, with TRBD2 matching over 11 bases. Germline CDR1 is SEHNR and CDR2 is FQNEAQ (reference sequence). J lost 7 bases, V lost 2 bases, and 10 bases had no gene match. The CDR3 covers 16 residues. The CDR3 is CASSLLSSGRAGEQYF. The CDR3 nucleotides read TGTGCCAGCAGCTTACTTAGTAGCGGGAGGGCTGGAGAGCAGTACTTC.

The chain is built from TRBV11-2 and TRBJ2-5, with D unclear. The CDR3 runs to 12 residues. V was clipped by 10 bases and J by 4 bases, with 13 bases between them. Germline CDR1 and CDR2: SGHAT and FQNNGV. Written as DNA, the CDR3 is TGTGCCACACTTCCCGCTGGAGAGACCCAGTACTTC. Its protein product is CATLPAGETQYF.

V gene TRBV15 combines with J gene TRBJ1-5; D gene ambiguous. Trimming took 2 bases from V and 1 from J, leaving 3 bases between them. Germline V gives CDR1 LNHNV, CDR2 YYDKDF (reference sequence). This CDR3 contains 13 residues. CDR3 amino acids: CATSRQSNQPQHF. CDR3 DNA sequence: TGTGCCACCAGCAGACAAAGCAATCAGCCCCAGCATTTT.

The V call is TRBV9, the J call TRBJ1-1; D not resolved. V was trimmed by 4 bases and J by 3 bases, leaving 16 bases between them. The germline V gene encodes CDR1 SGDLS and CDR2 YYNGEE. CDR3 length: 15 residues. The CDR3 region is CASSPGRGWDTEAFF. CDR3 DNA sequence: TGTGCCAGCAGCCCCGGGAGAGGGTGGGACACTGAAGCTTTCTTT.

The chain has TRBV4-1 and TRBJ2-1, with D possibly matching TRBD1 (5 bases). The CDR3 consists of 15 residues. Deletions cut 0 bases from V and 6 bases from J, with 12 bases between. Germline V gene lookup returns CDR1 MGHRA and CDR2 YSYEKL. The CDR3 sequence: CASSQDDSPGNEQFF. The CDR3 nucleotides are TGCGCCAGCAGCCAAGATGACAGCCCGGGCAATGAGCAGTTCTTC.

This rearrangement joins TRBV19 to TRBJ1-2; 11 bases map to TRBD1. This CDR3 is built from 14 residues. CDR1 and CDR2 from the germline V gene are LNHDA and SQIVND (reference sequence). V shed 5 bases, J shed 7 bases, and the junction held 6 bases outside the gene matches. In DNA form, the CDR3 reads TGTGCCAGTAGTCCGGACAGGGGGCAGGCTGGCTACACCTTC. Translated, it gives CASSPDRGQAGYTF. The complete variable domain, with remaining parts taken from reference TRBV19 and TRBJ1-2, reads DGGITQSPKYLFRKEGQNVTLSCEQNLNHDAMYWYRQDPGQGLRLIYYSQIVNDFQKGDIAEGYSVSREKKESFPLTVTSAQKNPTAFYLCASSPDRGQAGYTFGSGTRLTVV.

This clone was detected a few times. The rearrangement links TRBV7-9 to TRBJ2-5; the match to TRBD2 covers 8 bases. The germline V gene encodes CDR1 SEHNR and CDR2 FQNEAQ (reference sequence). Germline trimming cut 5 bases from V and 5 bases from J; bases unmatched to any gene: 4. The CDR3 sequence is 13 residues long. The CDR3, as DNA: TGTGCCAGCAGCGGCGGGGGGAGGGAGACCCAGTACTTC. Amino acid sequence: CASSGGGRETQYF.

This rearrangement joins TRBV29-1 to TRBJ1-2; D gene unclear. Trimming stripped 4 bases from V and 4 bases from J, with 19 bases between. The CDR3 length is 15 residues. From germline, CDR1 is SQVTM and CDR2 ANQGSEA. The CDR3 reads CSVGGVSSVSYGYTF. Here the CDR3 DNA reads TGCAGCGTTGGAGGAGTCTCGTCGGTGAGCTATGGCTACACCTTC. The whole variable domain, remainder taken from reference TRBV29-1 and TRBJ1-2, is SAVISQKPSRDICQRGTSLTIQCQVDSQVTMMFWYRQQPGQSLTLIATANQGSEATYESGFVIDKFPISRPNLTFSTLTVSNMSPEDSSIYLCSVGGVSSVSYGYTFGSGTRLTVV.

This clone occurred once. In DNA form, the CDR3 reads TGTGCCAGCAGTTTATCGGGCGGGAGTTTATCCTACGAGCAGTACTTC. This sequence encodes CASSLSGGSLSYEQYF. The chain uses TRBV27 and TRBJ2-7; 7 nucleotides align to TRBD2. The CDR3 extends over 16 amino acids. Germline V lookup: CDR1 MNHEY, CDR2 SMNVEV (reference sequence). V lost 0 bases and J lost 1; bases outside the gene matches: 6.

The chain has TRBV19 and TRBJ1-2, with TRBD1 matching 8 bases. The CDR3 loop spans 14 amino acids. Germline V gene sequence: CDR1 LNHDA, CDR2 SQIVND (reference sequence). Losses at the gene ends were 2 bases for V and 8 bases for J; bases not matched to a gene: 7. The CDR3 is CASSIPSGQVGYTF. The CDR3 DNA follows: TGTGCCAGTAGTATACCTTCGGGACAGGTGGGCTACACCTTC.

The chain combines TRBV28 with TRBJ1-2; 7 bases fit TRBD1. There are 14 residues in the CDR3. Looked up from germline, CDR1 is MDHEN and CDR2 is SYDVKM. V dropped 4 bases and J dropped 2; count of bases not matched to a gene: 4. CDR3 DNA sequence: TGTGCCAGCAGTTCCGTGACAGGGAACTATGGCTACACCTTC. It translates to CASSSVTGNYGYTF.

CDR3 DNA: TGTGCCAGCAGTGATCCGACCTTGGGCAATTCACCCCTCCACTTT. Its translation is CASSDPTLGNSPLHF. The V call is TRBV2, the J call TRBJ1-6; no reliable D call. Per the germline V gene, CDR1 is SNHLY and CDR2 is FYNNEI. This CDR3 is built from 15 residues. V was clipped by 3 bases and J by 7 bases, with 13 bases between them.

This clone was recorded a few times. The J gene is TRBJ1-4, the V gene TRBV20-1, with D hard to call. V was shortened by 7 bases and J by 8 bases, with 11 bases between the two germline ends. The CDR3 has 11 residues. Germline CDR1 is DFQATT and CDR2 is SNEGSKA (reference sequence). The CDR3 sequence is CSVKAGEKLFF. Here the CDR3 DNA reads TGCAGTGTAAAAGCCGGGGAAAAACTGTTTTTT.

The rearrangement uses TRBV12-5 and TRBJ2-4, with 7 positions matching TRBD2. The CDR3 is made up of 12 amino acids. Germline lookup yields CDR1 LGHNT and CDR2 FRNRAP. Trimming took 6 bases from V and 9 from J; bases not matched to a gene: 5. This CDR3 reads CASGSLAGIQYF. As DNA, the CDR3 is TGTGCTAGTGGCTCTTTAGCGGGCATTCAGTACTTC.

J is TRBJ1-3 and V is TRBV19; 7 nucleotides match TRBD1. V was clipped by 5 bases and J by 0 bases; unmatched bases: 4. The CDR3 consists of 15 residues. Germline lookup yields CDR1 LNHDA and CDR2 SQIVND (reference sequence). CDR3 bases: TGTGCCAGTAGTGATTGGACAGGCTCTGGAAACACCATATATTTT. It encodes CASSDWTGSGNTIYF.

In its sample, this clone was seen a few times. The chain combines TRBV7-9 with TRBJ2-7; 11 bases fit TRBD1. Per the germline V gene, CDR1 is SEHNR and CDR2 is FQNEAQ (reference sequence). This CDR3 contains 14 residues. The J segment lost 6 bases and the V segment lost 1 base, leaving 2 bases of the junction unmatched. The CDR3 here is CASSLEGTGGEQYF. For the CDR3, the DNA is TGTGCCAGCAGCTTAGAGGGGACAGGGGGCGAGCAGTACTTC.